The TCR beta chain described here comes from a study of memory CD4+ T cells and cytomegalovirus serostatus. This clone was found a few times. TCRdb's table, derived via immunoSEQ multiplex PCR, lists solely in-frame clones and lacks some. The data show fewer than 75,000 clones, roughly 80% seen once. The ends were cut back, 5 bases at V and 1 base at J, with 15 bases in the middle. CDR1 is MDHEN and CDR2 is SYDVKM in the germline V gene. The CDR3 contains 16 residues. The sort gate was single viable CD3+CD4+CD8-CD45RO+ cells for memory CD4+ T cells. V is TRBV28 and J is TRBJ2-1, with D tentatively TRBD2 (6 bases). This receptor was taken from an adult in good health and CMV-seronegative. The sample comprised memory CD4+ T cells from blood. The CDR3 coding sequence is TGTGCCAGCAGTACCTTCCTAGCGCAATCCTACAATGAGCAGTTCTTC. This sequence encodes CASSTFLAQSYNEQFF.